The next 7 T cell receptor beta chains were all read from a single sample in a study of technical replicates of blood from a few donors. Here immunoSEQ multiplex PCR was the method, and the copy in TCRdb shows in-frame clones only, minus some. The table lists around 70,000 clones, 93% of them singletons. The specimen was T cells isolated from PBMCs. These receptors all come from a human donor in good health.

The CDR3 loop is CASSLVSGFGPGDGYTF. As DNA, the CDR3 is TGTGCCAGCAGCTTGGTATCTGGGTTTGGACCCGGGGATGGCTACACCTTC. V gene TRBV5-6 combines with J gene TRBJ1-2; no clear D gene. CDR3 length equals 17 residues. CDR1 is SGHDT, CDR2 YYEEEE, per germline. Trimming took off 0 bases at V and 6 bases at J, with 21 bases between the two ends.

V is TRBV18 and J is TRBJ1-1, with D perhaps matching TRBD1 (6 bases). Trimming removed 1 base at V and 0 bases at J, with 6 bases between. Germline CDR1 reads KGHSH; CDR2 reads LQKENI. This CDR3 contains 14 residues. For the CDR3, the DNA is TGTGCCAGCTCACCACGACAGGTGAACACTGAAGCTTTCTTT. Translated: CASSPRQVNTEAFF. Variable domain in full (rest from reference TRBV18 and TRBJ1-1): NAGVMQNPRHLVRRRGQEARLRCSPMKGHSHVYWYRQLPEEGLKFMVYLQKENIIDESGMPKERFSAEFPKEGPSILRIQQVVRGDSAAYFCASSPRQVNTEAFFGQGTRLTVV.

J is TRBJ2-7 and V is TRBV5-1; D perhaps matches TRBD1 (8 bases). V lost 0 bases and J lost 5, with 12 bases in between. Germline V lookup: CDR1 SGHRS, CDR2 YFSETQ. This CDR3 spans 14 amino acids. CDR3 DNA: TGCGCCAGCAGCTTGGCTACAGGGGGGGACGAGCAGTACTTC. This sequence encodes CASSLATGGDEQYF.

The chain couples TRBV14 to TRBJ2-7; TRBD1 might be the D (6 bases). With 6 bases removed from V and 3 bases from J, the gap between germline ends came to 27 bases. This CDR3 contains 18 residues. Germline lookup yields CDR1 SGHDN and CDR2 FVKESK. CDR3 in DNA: TGTGCCAGCAGTCTCAAGGACAGAGGACAATTAGAGCGCTACGAGCAGTACTTC. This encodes CASSLKDRGQLERYEQYF. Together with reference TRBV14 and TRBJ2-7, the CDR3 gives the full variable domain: EAGVTQFPSHSVIEKGQTVTLRCDPISGHDNLYWYRRVMGKEIKFLLHFVKESKQDESGMPNNRFLAERTGGTYSTLKVQPAELEDSGVYFCASSLKDRGQLERYEQYFGPGTRLTVT.

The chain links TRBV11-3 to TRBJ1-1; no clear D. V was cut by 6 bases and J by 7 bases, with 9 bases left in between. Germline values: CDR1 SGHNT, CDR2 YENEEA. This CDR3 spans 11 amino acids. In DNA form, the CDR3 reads TGTGCCAGCAGTCTTCGACTTGAAGCTTTCTTT. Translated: CASSLRLEAFF.

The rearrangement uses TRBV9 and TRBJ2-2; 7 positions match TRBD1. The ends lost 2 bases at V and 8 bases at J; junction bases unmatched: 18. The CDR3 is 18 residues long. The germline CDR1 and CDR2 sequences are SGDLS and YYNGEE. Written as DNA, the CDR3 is TGTGCCAGCAGCGTCCCAGCCGGGGACAGACTACATTCTGGGGAGCTGTTTTTT. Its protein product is CASSVPAGDRLHSGELFF.

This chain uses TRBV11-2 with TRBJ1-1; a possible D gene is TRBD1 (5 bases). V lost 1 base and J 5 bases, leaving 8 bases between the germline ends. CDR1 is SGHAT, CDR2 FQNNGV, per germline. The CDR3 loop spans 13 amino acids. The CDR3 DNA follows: TGTGCCAGCAGCTTAGCAGGGAGGACTGAAGCTTTCTTT. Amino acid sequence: CASSLAGRTEAFF. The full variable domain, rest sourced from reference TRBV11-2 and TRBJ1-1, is EAGVAQSPRYKIIEKRQSVAFWCNPISGHATLYWYQQILGQGPKLLIQFQNNGVVDDSQLPKDRFSAERLKGVDSTLKIQPAKLEDSAVYLCASSLAGRTEAFFGQGTRLTVV.